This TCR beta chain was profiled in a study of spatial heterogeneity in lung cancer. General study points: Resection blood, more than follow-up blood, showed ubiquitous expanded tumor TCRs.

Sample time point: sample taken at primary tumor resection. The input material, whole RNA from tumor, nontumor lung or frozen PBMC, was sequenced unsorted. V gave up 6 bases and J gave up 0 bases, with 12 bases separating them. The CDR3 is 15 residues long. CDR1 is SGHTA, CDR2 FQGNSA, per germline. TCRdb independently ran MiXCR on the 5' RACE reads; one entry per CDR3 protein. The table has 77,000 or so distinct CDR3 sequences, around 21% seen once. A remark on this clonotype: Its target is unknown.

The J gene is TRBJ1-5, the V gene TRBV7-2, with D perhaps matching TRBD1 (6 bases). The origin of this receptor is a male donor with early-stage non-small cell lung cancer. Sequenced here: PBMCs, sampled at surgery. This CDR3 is CASSPQGLSNQPQHF. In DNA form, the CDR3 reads TGTGCCAGCAGTCCACAGGGACTTAGCAATCAGCCCCAGCATTTT.